These 9 T cell receptor beta chains were all obtained from the same sample, sequenced in a study of regulatory T cells in long-lasting Graves disease. Arm-PCR of CDR3 regions and iRepertoire HTBI primers were the basis on which TCR beta libraries were built. TCRdb itself ran the multiplex PCR reads through MiXCR, one entry per CDR3 protein. The profile shows about 470,000 distinct CDR3 sequences, less than 25% of them singletons. Time point indicated: persistent/refractory GD, antithyroid drugs over 5 years with positive TRAb. PBMC-derived RNA was used for the TCR library. Sequencing used peripheral blood mononuclear cells (PBMCs), obtained when the disease was refractory, from a patient treated with antithyroid drugs. The receptors were gathered from a female donor with Graves disease.

The genes are TRBV7-4 and TRBJ2-7; D might be TRBD1 (6 bases). V was pared by 1 base and J by 3 bases, with 22 bases between. Germline CDR1 and CDR2: SGHVT and SQSDAQ. The length of the CDR3 is 18 residues. CDR3 region: CASSLVPQSGTGHYEQYF. CDR3 in DNA: TGTGCCAGCAGCTTAGTTCCGCAGAGTGGTACAGGGCACTACGAGCAGTACTTC.

The chain is built from TRBV20-1 and TRBJ2-2, with TRBD2 matching over 7 bases. Germline V CDR1 and CDR2: DFQATT, SNEGSKA (reference sequence). V was clipped by 5 bases and J by 6 bases; unmatched bases: 12. CDR3 size: 15 residues. CDR3 in amino acids: CSASRVGGSPGELFF. For the CDR3, the DNA is TGCAGTGCTTCCAGAGTGGGCGGGAGCCCCGGGGAGCTGTTTTTT.

This clonotype was observed a few times. The rearrangement links TRBV20-1 to TRBJ2-2; 7 bases map to TRBD2. The germline V gene has CDR1 DFQATT and CDR2 SNEGSKA (reference sequence). The ends lost 0 bases at V and 6 bases at J; junction bases unmatched: 16. The CDR3 covers 18 residues. CDR3 protein: CSARDVRLAATFPGELFF. The DNA of the CDR3 is TGCAGTGCTAGAGATGTCAGGCTAGCGGCGACGTTCCCCGGGGAGCTGTTTTTT.

The table lists this clonotype with many counts. This chain uses TRBV28 with TRBJ1-1; no definite D call. Trimming shortened V by 5 bases and J by 3 bases, and 13 bases separated the two germline ends. This CDR3 comprises 14 residues. Germline CDR1 MDHEN, CDR2 SYDVKM. The CDR3 loop is CASSPITSYTEAFF. DNA for the CDR3: TGTGCCAGCAGTCCGATAACATCCTACACTGAAGCTTTCTTT.

This chain joins TRBV3-1 and TRBJ1-2; D is ambiguous. The CDR3 extends over 13 amino acids. The V end lost 1 base, the J end lost 1 base, and 4 bases lay between the germline ends. From germline, CDR1 is LGHDT and CDR2 YNNKEL (reference sequence). The CDR3 region has the DNA TGTGCCAGCAGCCAAGCCGATAACTATGGCTACACCTTC. Amino acid sequence: CASSQADNYGYTF.

The genes are TRBV9 and TRBJ1-1, with D perhaps TRBD1 (5 bases). This CDR3 has 14 amino acids. Germline V gene lookup returns CDR1 SGDLS and CDR2 YYNGEE. The V end was cut by 3 bases, the J end by 1 base, with 10 bases between. The CDR3 sequence: CASSAQAWNTEAFF. DNA of the CDR3: TGTGCCAGCAGCGCACAGGCCTGGAACACTGAAGCTTTCTTT.

At least ten counts were recorded for this clonotype. The chain has TRBV30 and TRBJ1-2; D not certain. Trimming removed 2 bases at V and 5 bases at J, with 9 bases between. The CDR3 is 12 residues long. Per germline, CDR1 GTSNPN and CDR2 SVGIG (reference sequence). For the CDR3, the DNA is TGTGCCTGGAGTCGTAGACGTTATGGCTACACCTTC. Its translation: CAWSRRRYGYTF.

This clonotype turned up a few times. V gene TRBV5-1 combines with J gene TRBJ1-2; 12 bases match TRBD1. J was trimmed by 6 bases and V by 0 bases; bases with no gene match: 9. This CDR3 has 17 residues. The germline V gene encodes CDR1 SGHRS and CDR2 YFSETQ. CDR3 sequence reads: CASSLGPGQGAGDGYTF. The CDR3, as DNA: TGCGCCAGCAGCTTGGGGCCGGGACAGGGGGCCGGTGATGGCTACACCTTC.

Many counts were recorded for this clonotype. The V call is TRBV3-1, the J call TRBJ2-2; D is possibly TRBD2 (5 bases). The germline V and J ends were trimmed by 0 bases and 5 bases, with 16 bases remaining between them. This CDR3 has 17 residues. Germline lookup yields CDR1 LGHDT and CDR2 YNNKEL (reference sequence). The CDR3 region is CASSQDSRGSITGELFF. The CDR3 coding sequence is TGTGCCAGCAGCCAAGATAGTCGTGGGAGTATTACCGGGGAGCTGTTTTTT.